Sequencing of this T cell receptor beta chain was carried out in a study of blood T cell repertoires in COVID-19. Method: immunoSEQ multiplex PCR; TCRdb's copy keeps in-frame clones and lacks some. The sample includes 80,000 to 100,000 clones, around 72% of them seen just once. The sequence derives from a man aged 65 to 85 with COVID-19, enrolled during active disease. The sample comprised peripheral blood.

The DNA for the CDR3 is TGTGCCAGCAGTCCCCGGTCGCAAGGGGGGCCCCAGCATTTT. The encoded protein is CASSPRSQGGPQHF. The chain links TRBV6-6 to TRBJ1-5; a weak D match, TRBD1 (6 bases). Trimming shortened V by 5 bases and J by 9 bases, and 17 bases separated the two germline ends. This CDR3 has 14 residues. The germline CDR1 and CDR2 sequences are MNHNY and SVGAGI (reference sequence).